The clone carrying this TCR beta chain was counted many times. What it binds is unknown. The time point was: persistent/refractory GD, antithyroid drugs over 5 years with positive TRAb. Generation of the TCR library employed RNA extracted from PBMCs. Germline loops: CDR1 SNHLY, CDR2 FYNNEI. Between the trimmed V and J ends, which lost 6 bases and 7 bases, there was a span of 19 bases. This CDR3 comprises 14 residues. The data derive from a study of regulatory T cells in long-lasting Graves disease. Libraries of TCR beta came from iRepertoire HTBI primers plus Arm-PCR of CDR3 regions. TCRdb called the multiplex PCR reads again in MiXCR, with one record for every CDR3 protein. The sample records 300,000 to 350,000 distinct CDR3 sequences, about 18% being singletons. Study-wide results and limits: Accuracy may have suffered from the small sample size.

The material sequenced was peripheral blood mononuclear cells (PBMCs), taken when the disease was refractory, from a patient treated with antithyroid drugs. This chain joins TRBV2 and TRBJ2-7, with D perhaps matching TRBD2 (6 bases). The receptor's source is a female donor with Graves disease. The CDR3 DNA is TGTGCCAGCAGCCTAACTGCGGGGACGGAAGAGCAGTACTTC. It codes for CASSLTAGTEEQYF.